Shown below are 17 T cell receptor beta chains from a single sample sequenced in a study of blood T cell repertoires in COVID-19. The protocol was immunoSEQ multiplex PCR, while the TCRdb copy is restricted to in-frame clones and leaves out a portion. The table lists 110,000 to 150,000 clones, roughly 86% of them singletons, with roughly 5.4% in the top ten. Input material: peripheral blood. Receptors were obtained from a human donor in a cohort sampled during active COVID-19.

This rearrangement joins TRBV5-1 to TRBJ2-7; 13 nucleotides match TRBD2. Trimming removed 5 bases from V and 0 bases from J; junction bases left unmatched: 8. The CDR3 has 17 amino acids. The germline CDR1 and CDR2 sequences are SGHRS and YFSETQ. The CDR3 spells CASSFTSGGAFSYEQYF. As DNA, the CDR3 is TGCGCCAGCAGTTTTACTAGCGGGGGGGCTTTCTCCTACGAGCAGTACTTC.

V is TRBV27 and J is TRBJ2-1; TRBD2 matches 8 bases. Germline CDR1 reads MNHEY; CDR2 reads SMNVEV (reference sequence). V lost 6 bases to trimming and J lost 5 bases; unmatched junction nucleotides: 15. This CDR3 has 17 residues. CDR3 in amino acids: CASRPELAGSLHNEQFF. For the CDR3, the DNA is TGTGCCAGCAGACCGGAATTAGCGGGAAGTCTGCACAATGAGCAGTTCTTC.

The chain employs TRBV9 and TRBJ2-3; 12 bases agree with TRBD2. After removal of 3 bases from V and 6 bases from J, the junction contained 8 bases not matched to a gene. The germline V gene encodes CDR1 SGDLS and CDR2 YYNGEE. The CDR3 spans 16 residues. DNA for the CDR3: TGTGCCAGCAGCGCCGCTAGCGGGGGGGCCTGGGATACGCAGTATTTT. This encodes CASSAASGGAWDTQYF.

In its sample, this clone was seen a few times. This rearrangement joins TRBV4-2 to TRBJ1-5; a possible D gene is TRBD1 (5 bases). CDR3 length: 14 residues. CDR1 is LGHNA, CDR2 YNFKEQ, per germline. V was trimmed by 0 bases and J by 13 bases, leaving 16 bases between them. CDR3 loop: CASSQDLGDGGQHF. CDR3 bases: TGTGCCAGCAGCCAAGATCTCGGGGACGGGGGACAGCATTTT.

This chain joins TRBV28 and TRBJ1-1; 7 bases match TRBD1. The CDR3 contains 12 residues. Trimming took 6 bases from V and 10 from J; bases not matched to a gene: 8. Per the germline V gene, CDR1 is MDHEN and CDR2 is SYDVKM. The CDR3 bases are TGTGCCAGCAGAGACAGGGAGTGGGCAGCTTTCTTT. Its translation: CASRDREWAAFF.

The chain has TRBV19 and TRBJ2-7, with D possibly matching TRBD1 (5 bases). The V end lost 6 bases, the J end lost 2 bases, and 11 bases lay between the germline ends. Germline V gene lookup returns CDR1 LNHDA and CDR2 SQIVND (reference sequence). CDR3 length: 13 amino acids. The CDR3 nucleotides are TGTGCCAGTAGGGGCAGGACAACCTACGAGCAGTACTTC. Translated: CASRGRTTYEQYF.

The chain recombines TRBV12-3 or TRBV12-4 with TRBJ1-5, with D possibly being TRBD1 (5 bases). This CDR3 comprises 13 residues. The V gene lost 7 bases and the J gene lost 5 bases, with 12 bases spanning the gap. This CDR3 reads CASTLDTYQPQHF. In nucleotides, the CDR3 is TGTGCCAGCACCTTGGACACTTATCAGCCCCAGCATTTT.

V and J are TRBV28 and TRBJ2-7; 11 nucleotides line up with TRBD2. This CDR3 contains 14 residues. Germline CDR1 MDHEN, CDR2 SYDVKM. V shed 4 bases, J shed 3 bases, and the junction held 2 bases outside the gene matches. The CDR3 is CASSSGLADYEQYF. CDR3 coding DNA: TGTGCCAGCAGTTCGGGACTAGCGGACTACGAGCAGTACTTC.

The chain combines TRBV25-1 with TRBJ1-4; maybe TRBD1 (6 bases). Germline V CDR1 and CDR2: MGHDK, SYGVNS. V lost 0 bases and J 6 bases, leaving 8 bases between the germline ends. CDR3 length equals 14 residues. CDR3 loop: CASSEYYRDEKLFF. The CDR3 bases are TGTGCCAGCAGTGAATATTACAGGGATGAAAAACTGTTTTTT.

V usage is TRBV11-1 and J usage is TRBJ2-7, with TRBD1 matching 7 bases. Trimming cost V 3 bases and J 5 bases; bases outside gene matches: 7. This CDR3 contains 14 residues. Germline CDR1 is SGHAT and CDR2 is FQDESV (reference sequence). The CDR3, as DNA: TGTGCCAGCAGCTTGGGGTCGACAGGGCACGAGCAGTACTTC. Amino acid sequence: CASSLGSTGHEQYF. The full variable domain, in which reference TRBV11-1 and TRBJ2-7 provide the parts outside the CDR3, is EAEVAQSPRYKITEKSQAVAFWCDPISGHATLYWYRQILGQGPELLVQFQDESVVDDSQLPKDRFSAERLKGVDSTLKIQPAELGDSAMYLCASSLGSTGHEQYFGPGTRLTVT.

The chain recombines TRBV6-4 with TRBJ2-5, with 7 nucleotides matching TRBD1. The CDR3 consists of 16 residues. From germline, CDR1 is MRHNA and CDR2 SNTAGT. V lost 4 bases and J lost 0; bases outside the gene matches: 8. The CDR3 nucleotides read TGTGCCAGCAGTGTTTGCAGGGGACAGTACCAAGAGACCCAGTACTTC. The encoded protein is CASSVCRGQYQETQYF.

V is TRBV12-3 or TRBV12-4 and J is TRBJ2-7; D remains ambiguous. CDR3 length equals 11 residues. The V gene lost 4 bases and the J gene lost 3 bases, with 4 bases spanning the gap. This CDR3 is CASSSRYEQYF. In nucleotides, the CDR3 is TGTGCCAGCAGTTCCCGCTACGAGCAGTACTTC.

The chain has TRBV5-1 and TRBJ1-3; TRBD1 might be the D (6 bases). Germline V gene lookup returns CDR1 SGHRS and CDR2 YFSETQ. V lost 7 bases, J lost 0 bases, and 14 bases lay in between. This CDR3 is 15 amino acids long. DNA of the CDR3: TGCGCCAGCGCTACAGGGACAAGCTCTGGAAACACCATATATTTT. Translation gives CASATGTSSGNTIYF.

This sequence joins TRBV7-9 and TRBJ1-5, with 9 bases matching TRBD1. Germline V gene data show CDR1 as SEHNR and CDR2 as FQNEAQ (reference sequence). The CDR3 consists of 16 residues. V shed 10 bases and J 3 bases; nucleotides not matched to a gene: 13. As DNA, the CDR3 is TGTGCCAAGCAGGTACGGACAGGGGCAAACAATCAGCCCCAGCATTTT. Protein: CAKQVRTGANNQPQHF.

The V and J genes are TRBV6-4 and TRBJ2-3, with 11 bases fitting TRBD1. Trimming took 8 bases from V and 3 from J; bases not matched to a gene: 4. The CDR3 totals 14 residues. Germline V CDR1 and CDR2: MRHNA, SNTAGT. CDR3 DNA sequence: TGTGCCAGCGTTGGGGACAGGGGGACAGATACGCAGTATTTT. Its translation: CASVGDRGTDTQYF.

The chain uses TRBV5-5 and TRBJ1-5; 7 bases are shared with TRBD1. The CDR3 loop spans 15 amino acids. Per the germline V gene, CDR1 is SGHKS and CDR2 is YYEKEE (reference sequence). J lost 4 bases, V lost 5 bases, and 9 bases had no gene match. CDR3 residues: CASRVDRARNQPQHF. CDR3 in DNA: TGTGCCAGCAGGGTAGACAGGGCAAGGAATCAGCCCCAGCATTTT.

By its share, this clone is medium-sized. The chain recombines TRBV18 with TRBJ2-3, with 8 positions matching TRBD2. Germline V gene sequence: CDR1 KGHSH, CDR2 LQKENI. The CDR3 covers 14 residues. V dropped 2 bases and J dropped 6; count of bases not matched to a gene: 4. CDR3 nucleotide sequence: TGTGCCAGCTCACCAGGTAGCGGGGACGATACGCAGTATTTT. This codes for CASSPGSGDDTQYF.